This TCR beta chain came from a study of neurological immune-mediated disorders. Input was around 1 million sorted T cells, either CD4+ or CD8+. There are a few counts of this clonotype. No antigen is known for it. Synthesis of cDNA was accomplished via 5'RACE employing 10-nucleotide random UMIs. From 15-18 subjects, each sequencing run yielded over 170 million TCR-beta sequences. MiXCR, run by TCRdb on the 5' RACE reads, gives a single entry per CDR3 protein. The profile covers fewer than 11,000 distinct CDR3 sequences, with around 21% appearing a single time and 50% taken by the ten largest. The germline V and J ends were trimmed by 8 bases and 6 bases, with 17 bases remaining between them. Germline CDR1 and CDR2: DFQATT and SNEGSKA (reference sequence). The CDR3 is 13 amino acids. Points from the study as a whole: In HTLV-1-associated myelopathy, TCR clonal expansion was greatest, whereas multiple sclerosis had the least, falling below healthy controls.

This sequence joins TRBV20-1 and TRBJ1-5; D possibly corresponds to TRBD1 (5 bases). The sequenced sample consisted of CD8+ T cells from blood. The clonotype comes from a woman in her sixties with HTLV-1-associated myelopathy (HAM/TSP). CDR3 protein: CSSTQVIGQPQHF. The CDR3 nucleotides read TGCAGTTCCACACAGGTGATAGGTCAGCCCCAGCATTTT.